This TCR beta chain was captured in a study of T cell clonality in common variable immunodeficiency (dated by TCRdb to 2014 to 2015). Points the paper makes about the study in general: Healthy controls shared more TCRbeta clones with each other than CVID subjects shared among themselves (p < 0.0001). Although equal DNA input was used, an average of about 80,000 unique sequences per sample was obtained for controls, compared with about 30,000 for CVID samples. CVID TCRbeta sequences reportedly showed fewer deletions and N-nucleotide insertions and lacked highly modified clones with 13 or more V deletions. Differences among patients in the CVID cohort limited the correlations between repertoire features and clinical complications. The authors noted that sequencing repertoires of T cell subpopulations would be needed to clarify what caused the increased clonality in CVID. TCRbeta clonality was higher in CVID subjects than in healthy controls (t-test p = 0.018), and the increase was most characteristic of about a third of subjects.

CVID samples and control samples contributed equivalent amounts of genomic DNA as sequencing input. For every sample, a 60 bp segment covering the rearranged TCRbeta CDR3 region was amplified and then sequenced. The immunoSEQ assay, a bias-corrected multiplex PCR combined with high-throughput sequencing, was used for TCRbeta amplification. The source study handled its data this way. Every unique nucleotide sequence counted as a clone and was annotated with V, D and J genes, copy number and frequency. Sequences were labeled productive if in frame, and non-productive if out of frame or containing stop codons. As previously described, clonality was calculated on the basis of Shannon's entropy. The predicted amino acid sequences of productive clones were used to derive the mean CDR3 Kyte-Doolittle hydropathy. Using the R hclust function, scaled V gene usage was clustered hierarchically with Manhattan distance and complete linkage. Sharing of clones by CDR3 amino acid sequence was evaluated by resampling 12 repertoires per group over 100 rounds. The repertoires were searched for around 72 published EBV-specific and some 240 published CMV-specific TCRbeta sequences. Analysis left out two CVID samples that produced under 10,000 sequences, so a few dozen CVID repertoires remained. TCRdb re-hosts the immuneACCESS table, in-frame sequences only. Its copies lack some clones; in the studies checked, an unresolved V gene accounts for under half of them, and the cause for the rest is not known. The DNA was the basis for D and trimming; V, J and clone size are from that table. This sample shows approximately 44,000 clones, and none of them turns up only once. The top ten constitute 2.8% of the sample.

This clone was detected ten times or more. It lacks a known antigen. The CDR3 end lies 3 residues beyond the end of the read and is filled in from the germline J gene. The CDR3 goes from the cysteine to the phenylalanine over 13 residues. The DNA shown is the part of the CDR3 that was read: 30 bases, in frame from base 1. V loses 4 bases of germline sequence and J loses 3 bases, and the interval between the two ends is 12 bases. The germline V gene (reference sequence) gives CDR1 as GTSNPN and CDR2 as SVGIG. Most CVID patients and most healthy controls were of Caucasian heritage. Heparinized peripheral whole blood samples of 5 to 8 ml were collected from each donor. Genomic DNA from adults with common variable immune deficiency (CVID) and from healthy adult controls was the source for sequencing TCRbeta CDR3 repertoires. A total of some 22 healthy adult volunteers (roughly twelve female and approximately 10 male; age range about 20 to 75 years, mean age roughly 34) were included in the control group. Diluted blood was density-centrifuged over Hypaque 1077 or Ficoll-Paque to isolate peripheral blood mononuclear cells. Genomic DNA was obtained from unsorted mononuclear cells through either Qiagen column purification or a centrifugation-based method.

The sequence derives from a person between 18 and 69 years old in good health. The rearranged segments are TRBV30 and TRBJ1-1, with an unclear D gene assignment. The sequenced material came from peripheral blood mononuclear cells. The CDR3 has the sequence CAWTSKRDTEAFF. The covered CDR3 bases are TGTGCCTGGACTAGCAAGCGGGACACTGAA.